The clone carrying this TCR beta chain turned up a few times. Its target is not known. The sample originates from a study of T-cell memory formation after mild COVID-19. Overall study context: TCR clusters were largely donor specific. Study conclusions and caveats: Some responding clones appeared in pre-infection memory, suggesting cross-reactive memory joined. Day 15 to 85 contracting clones showed balanced CD4/CD8; day 15 to 37 expanders favored CD4+.

CDR1 and CDR2 (germline): ENHRY, SYGVKD. The germline V and J ends were trimmed by 6 bases and 5 bases, with 17 bases remaining between them. CDR3 length: 14 residues. TCRalpha and TCRbeta libraries used 5'RACE with constant-segment primers and UMIs. TCRdb re-called the 5' RACE reads with MiXCR, one entry per CDR3 protein. Among fewer than 650,000 distinct CDR3 sequences listed, 15% to 20% were seen once. The sequencing input was PBMCs or a T cell subset sorted from them (not recorded which). This TCR came from an adult woman who had mild COVID-19 (a few samples of this study predate the infection). Cell type and time point are not known. This rearrangement joins TRBV10-3 to TRBJ2-7; D perhaps matches TRBD2 (6 bases). The CDR3 here is CAIRAGTSIDEQYF. In nucleotides, the CDR3 is TGTGCCATCAGAGCCGGGACTTCAATAGACGAGCAGTACTTC.